Listed here are 8 T cell receptor beta chains from one sample, sequenced in a study of response to subunit inactivated influenza vaccine. TCRdb used MiXCR to reprocess the RT-PCR reads, holding one entry per CDR3 protein. The repertoire consists of a few hundred thousand distinct CDR3 sequences, with approximately 10% occurring once and the leading ten covering approximately 9.9%. The data also belong to a second study, concerning T cells expressing NK-cell markers. From that study: TCR beta cDNA was generated via 5'RACE template switching incorporating UMIs.

The sequencing used PBMCs from blood, collected on the day of vaccination. Receptors originate from a man aged 45-65 years who received an inactivated influenza vaccine.

This clonotype has ten or more counts. The chain joins TRBV12-3 or TRBV12-4 to TRBJ2-4; TRBD1 agrees at 9 bases. The CDR3 runs to 13 residues. Trimming took 5 bases from V and 4 from J; bases not matched to a gene: 0. The CDR3 here is CASSDRGKNIQYF. The CDR3 bases are TGTGCCAGCAGTGACAGGGGGAAAAACATTCAGTACTTC.

This clonotype was counted between two and nine times. V gene TRBV15 combines with J gene TRBJ2-5; 9 nucleotides align to TRBD1. CDR3 size: 17 residues. The V gene's germline CDR1 is LNHNV and CDR2 YYDKDF (reference sequence). V lost 6 bases to trimming and J lost 5 bases; unmatched junction nucleotides: 16. The CDR3 loop is CATSTIPMDRGVETQYF. CDR3 DNA sequence: TGTGCCACCAGTACCATACCCATGGACAGGGGAGTGGAGACCCAGTACTTC.

This chain uses TRBV28 with TRBJ2-1; TRBD1 matches at 10 bases. CDR3 length: 15 amino acids. Per the germline V gene, CDR1 is MDHEN and CDR2 is SYDVKM. The V segment lost 5 bases and the J segment 4 bases; nucleotides outside the gene matches: 5. The CDR3 DNA reads as TGTGCCAGCAGTGGGGGGGACAGGGGATACAATGAGCAGTTCTTC. Translated, it gives CASSGGDRGYNEQFF.

J is TRBJ2-5 and V is TRBV20-1; TRBD2 might be the D (7 bases). Deletions cut 4 bases from V and 3 bases from J, with 18 bases between. Germline values: CDR1 DFQATT, CDR2 SNEGSKA (reference sequence). The CDR3 contains 15 residues. The CDR3 reads CSATPIRGAKETQYF. CDR3 in DNA: TGCAGTGCTACCCCAATCCGGGGGGCTAAAGAGACCCAGTACTTC.

This clonotype was counted ten times or more. This chain uses TRBV2 with TRBJ1-1; no firm D call. The V end lost 6 bases, the J end lost 0 bases, and 2 bases lay between the germline ends. This CDR3 region has 11 residues. Germline V lookup: CDR1 SNHLY, CDR2 FYNNEI. The CDR3 reads CASRLNTEAFF. CDR3 nucleotides: TGTGCCAGCAGGTTGAACACTGAAGCTTTCTTT.

This clonotype was seen ten or more times. The rearrangement links TRBV20-1 to TRBJ2-7; 8 bases match TRBD1. The CDR3 is 13 residues long. The V segment lost 1 base and the J segment 5 bases; nucleotides outside the gene matches: 4. CDR1 and CDR2 (germline): DFQATT, SNEGSKA (reference sequence). The CDR3 is CSARVTGENEQYF. CDR3 DNA: TGCAGTGCTAGAGTGACAGGGGAAAACGAGCAGTACTTC.

V and J are TRBV6-5 and TRBJ2-5, with D perhaps given as TRBD1 or TRBD2 (5 bases each). Germline V gene sequence: CDR1 MNHEY, CDR2 SVGAGI. Trimming took off 0 bases at V and 3 bases at J, with 5 bases between the two ends. This CDR3 has 13 amino acids. The CDR3 loop is CASSYSGEETQYF. CDR3 nucleotides: TGTGCCAGCAGTTACTCGGGGGAAGAGACCCAGTACTTC.

The chain has TRBV12-3 or TRBV12-4 and TRBJ2-1, with D unclear. The V gene lost 5 bases and the J gene lost 0 bases, with 8 bases spanning the gap. The CDR3 spans 14 residues. CDR3 bases: TGTGCCAGCAGTATCGAAAGCTCCTACAATGAGCAGTTCTTC. This sequence encodes CASSIESSYNEQFF.